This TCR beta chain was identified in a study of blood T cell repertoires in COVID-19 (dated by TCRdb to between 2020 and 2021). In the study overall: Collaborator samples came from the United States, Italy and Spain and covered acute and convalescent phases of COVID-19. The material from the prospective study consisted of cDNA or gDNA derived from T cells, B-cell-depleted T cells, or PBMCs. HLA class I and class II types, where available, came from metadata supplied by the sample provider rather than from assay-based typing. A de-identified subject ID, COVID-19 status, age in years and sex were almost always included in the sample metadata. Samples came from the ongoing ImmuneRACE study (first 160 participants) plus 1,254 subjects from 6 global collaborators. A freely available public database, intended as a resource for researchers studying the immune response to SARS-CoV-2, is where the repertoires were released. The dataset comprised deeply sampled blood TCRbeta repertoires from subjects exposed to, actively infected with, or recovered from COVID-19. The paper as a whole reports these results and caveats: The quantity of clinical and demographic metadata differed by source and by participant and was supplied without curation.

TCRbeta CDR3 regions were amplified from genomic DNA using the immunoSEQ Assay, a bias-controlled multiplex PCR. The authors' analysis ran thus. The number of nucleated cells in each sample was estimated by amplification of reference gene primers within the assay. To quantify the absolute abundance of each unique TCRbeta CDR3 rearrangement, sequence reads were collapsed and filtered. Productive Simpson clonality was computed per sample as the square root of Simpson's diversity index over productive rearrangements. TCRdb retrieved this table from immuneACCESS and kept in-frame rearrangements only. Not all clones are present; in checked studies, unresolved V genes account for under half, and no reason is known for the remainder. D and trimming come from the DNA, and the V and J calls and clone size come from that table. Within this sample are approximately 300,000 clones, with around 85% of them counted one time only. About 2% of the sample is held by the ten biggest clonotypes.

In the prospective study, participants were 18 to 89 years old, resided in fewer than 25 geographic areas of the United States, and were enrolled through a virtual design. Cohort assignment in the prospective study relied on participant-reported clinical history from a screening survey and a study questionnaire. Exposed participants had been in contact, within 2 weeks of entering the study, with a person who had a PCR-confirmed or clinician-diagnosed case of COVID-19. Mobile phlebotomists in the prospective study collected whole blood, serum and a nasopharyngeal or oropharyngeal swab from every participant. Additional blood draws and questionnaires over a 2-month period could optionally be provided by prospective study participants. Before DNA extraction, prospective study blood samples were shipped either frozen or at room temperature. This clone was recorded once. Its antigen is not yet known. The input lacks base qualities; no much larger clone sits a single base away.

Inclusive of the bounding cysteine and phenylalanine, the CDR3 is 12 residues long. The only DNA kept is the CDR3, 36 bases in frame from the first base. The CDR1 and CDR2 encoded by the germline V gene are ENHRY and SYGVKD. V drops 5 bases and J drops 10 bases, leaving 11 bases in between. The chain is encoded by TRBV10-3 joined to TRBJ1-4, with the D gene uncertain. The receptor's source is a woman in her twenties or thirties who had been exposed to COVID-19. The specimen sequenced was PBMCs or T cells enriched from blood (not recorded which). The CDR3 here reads CAISQYEGKLFF. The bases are TGTGCCATCAGTCAATATGAGGGAAAACTGTTTTTT.